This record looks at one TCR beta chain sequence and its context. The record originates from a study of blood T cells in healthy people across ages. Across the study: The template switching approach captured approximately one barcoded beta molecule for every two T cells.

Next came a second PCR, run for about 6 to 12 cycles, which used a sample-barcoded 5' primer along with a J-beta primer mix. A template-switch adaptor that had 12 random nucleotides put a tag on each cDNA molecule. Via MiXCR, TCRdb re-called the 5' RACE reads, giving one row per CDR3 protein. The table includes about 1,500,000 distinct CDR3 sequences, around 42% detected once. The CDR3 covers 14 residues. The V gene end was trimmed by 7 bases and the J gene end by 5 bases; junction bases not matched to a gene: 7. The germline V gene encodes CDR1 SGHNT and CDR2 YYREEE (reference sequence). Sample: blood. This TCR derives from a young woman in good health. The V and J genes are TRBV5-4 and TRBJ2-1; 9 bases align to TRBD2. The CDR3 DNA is TGTGCCAGCGGGGAGCGGGGGGCCCACAATGAGCAGTTCTTC. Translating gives CASGERGAHNEQFF.